Below, 18 T cell receptor beta chains from the same sample are listed, as sequenced in a study of blood T cell repertoires in COVID-19. Some clones are missing from TCRdb's copy, which holds only in-frame ones; the method was immunoSEQ multiplex PCR. The data contain tens of thousands of clones, around four fifths of them singletons. The sequenced sample consisted of peripheral blood. The source of these receptors is a man aged 55 to 70 with acute or convalescent COVID-19.

The chain has TRBV7-9 and TRBJ1-1; no clear D. Trimming removed 3 bases from V and 1 base from J, with 12 bases in between. The CDR3 length is 15 residues. From germline, CDR1 is SEHNR and CDR2 FQNEAQ (reference sequence). CDR3 nucleotides: TGTGCCAGCAGCTTGGGGAGCAGCCGGAACACTGAAGCTTTCTTT. Amino acid sequence: CASSLGSSRNTEAFF.

The genes are TRBV19 and TRBJ2-3; 9 bases line up with TRBD1. The CDR3 covers 17 residues. V lost 0 bases and J lost 1; bases outside the gene matches: 5. Per germline, CDR1 LNHDA and CDR2 SQIVND (reference sequence). CDR3 nucleotide sequence: TGTGCCAGTAGTATAGATCGTTGGACAGGGGGCACAGATACGCAGTATTTT. Translated: CASSIDRWTGGTDTQYF.

This clone was seen a handful of times. This sample also contains other DNA sequences that code for the same CDR3. This chain joins TRBV12-5 and TRBJ1-6; 9 nucleotides agree with TRBD1. V shed 4 bases, J shed 7 bases, and the junction held 8 bases outside the gene matches. The CDR3 spans 16 residues. Germline V gene data show CDR1 as LGHNT and CDR2 as FRNRAP. CDR3 region: CASGSPPGQGNSPLHF. The CDR3 DNA sequence: TGTGCTAGTGGTTCCCCTCCGGGACAGGGAAATTCACCCCTCCACTTT.

The V gene is TRBV30, the J gene TRBJ2-1; maybe TRBD2 (6 bases). CDR3 length equals 16 residues. V was trimmed by 2 bases and J by 5 bases, leaving 19 bases between them. CDR1 and CDR2 from the germline V gene are GTSNPN and SVGIG (reference sequence). CDR3 protein: CAWSPGWDSPNNEQFF. CDR3 DNA: TGTGCCTGGAGTCCCGGTTGGGACTCCCCAAACAATGAGCAGTTCTTC. Variable domain in full (rest from reference TRBV30 and TRBJ2-1): SQTIHQWPATLVQPVGSPLSLECTVEGTSNPNLYWYRQAAGRGLQLLFYSVGIGQISSEVPQNLSASRPQDRQFILSSKKLLLSDSGFYLCAWSPGWDSPNNEQFFGPGTRLTVL.

This clone was observed a single time. The chain links TRBV5-1 to TRBJ2-2; D is undetermined. The CDR3 has 15 residues. Germline V CDR1 and CDR2: SGHRS, YFSETQ. Trimming left V 0 bases short and J 6 bases short, with 12 bases between. The DNA for the CDR3 is TGCGCCAGCAGCTTGGCCTCAGGCACCCCCGGGGAGCTGTTTTTT. It translates to CASSLASGTPGELFF. The full variable domain, completed using reference TRBV5-1 and TRBJ2-2, is KAGVTQTPRYLIKTRGQQVTLSCSPISGHRSVSWYQQTPGQGLQFLFEYFSETQRNKGNFPGRFSGRQFSNSRSEMNVSTLELGDSALYLCASSLASGTPGELFFGEGSRLTVL.

V usage is TRBV28 and J usage is TRBJ1-5; D is unresolved. Looked up from germline, CDR1 is MDHEN and CDR2 is SYDVKM. This CDR3 is 15 amino acids long. With 6 bases removed from V and 3 bases from J, the gap between germline ends came to 15 bases. CDR3 sequence reads: CASSLSRSFNQPQHF. In nucleotides, the CDR3 is TGTGCCAGCAGCCTCTCAAGGAGCTTCAATCAGCCCCAGCATTTT.

The chain has TRBV19 and TRBJ2-1; the D gene is possibly TRBD2 (5 bases). Trimming removed 7 bases from V and 7 bases from J, with 17 bases in between. The CDR3 consists of 14 residues. Germline assignment: CDR1 LNHDA and CDR2 SQIVND (reference sequence). CDR3 amino acids: CASKRASTANEQFF. CDR3 bases: TGTGCCAGTAAGAGGGCTAGCACGGCAAATGAGCAGTTCTTC.

V gene TRBV30 combines with J gene TRBJ1-4; no reliable D call. CDR3 size: 11 residues. From germline, CDR1 is GTSNPN and CDR2 SVGIG (reference sequence). Trimming cost V 5 bases and J 6 bases, with 7 bases left between them. CDR3 sequence (DNA): TGTGCCTGGGGTCCGGATGAAAAACTGTTTTTT. It translates to CAWGPDEKLFF.

This sequence joins TRBV21-1 and TRBJ2-7; no check of the table's D call, TRBD2, against the DNA was made. TRBV21-1 is designated a pseudogene. The CDR3 spans 14 residues. CDR3 in amino acids: CASWEGTLFYEQYF. The CDR3 nucleotides are TGTGCCAGCTGGGAGGGCACGTTATTCTACGAGCAGTACTTC.

This chain uses TRBV29-1 with TRBJ2-4; a weak D match, TRBD2 (7 bases). The germline CDR1 and CDR2 sequences are SQVTM and ANQGSEA. The CDR3 runs 13 residues. Between the trimmed V and J ends, which lost 6 bases and 2 bases, there was a span of 11 bases. The CDR3 reads CSVTGGPKNIQYF. The CDR3 nucleotides are TGCAGCGTCACCGGGGGGCCCAAAAACATTCAGTACTTC.

The chain uses TRBV6-5 and TRBJ2-7, with a weak D call TRBD2 (6 bases). Germline CDR1 MNHEY, CDR2 SVGAGI. This CDR3 contains 14 residues. The germline V and J ends were trimmed by 2 bases and 5 bases, with 13 bases remaining between them. The CDR3 nucleotides are TGTGCCAGCAGTTACGCTAGGGCGGGGAACGAGCAGTACTTC. Amino acid sequence: CASSYARAGNEQYF.

This chain joins TRBV7-2 and TRBJ2-1; a weak D match, TRBD1 (7 bases). The CDR3 runs 14 residues. Trimming pared 5 bases from V and 5 bases from J, leaving 13 bases between. Germline values: CDR1 SGHTA, CDR2 FQGNSA. CDR3: CASSVQGGNNEQFF. The CDR3, as DNA: TGTGCCAGCAGCGTCCAGGGGGGAAACAATGAGCAGTTCTTC. Complete variable domain (other parts from reference TRBV7-2 and TRBJ2-1): GAGVSQSPSNKVTEKGKDVELRCDPISGHTALYWYRQSLGQGLEFLIYFQGNSAPDKSGLPSDRFSAERTGGSVSTLTIQRTQQEDSAVYLCASSVQGGNNEQFFGPGTRLTVL.

DNA for the CDR3: TGTGCCAGCAGCTCCCTTCGAGGCACTGAAGCTTTCTTT. This translates into CASSSLRGTEAFF. V and J are TRBV7-2 and TRBJ1-1; no definite D call. Per germline, CDR1 SGHTA and CDR2 FQGNSA. The CDR3 loop spans 13 amino acids. V dropped 4 bases and J dropped 4 bases, with 10 bases sitting between them.

This chain uses TRBV11-1 with TRBJ2-1; 8 nucleotides match TRBD2. With V trimmed by 5 bases and J by 8 bases, 14 bases remained unmatched. The germline gives CDR1 SGHAT, CDR2 FQDESV (reference sequence). This CDR3 region has 16 residues. The chain's CDR3 is CASSLSGTRSLHEQFF. The CDR3 bases are TGTGCCAGCAGCCTATCCGGGACTAGGAGTTTGCATGAGCAGTTCTTC.

The chain recombines TRBV29-1 with TRBJ1-1; maybe TRBD1 (6 bases). CDR3 length equals 12 residues. The germline gives CDR1 SQVTM, CDR2 ANQGSEA. V was clipped by 4 bases and J by 4 bases, with 10 bases between them. The CDR3 sequence: CSVGRGGTEAFF. As DNA, the CDR3 is TGCAGCGTTGGCAGGGGTGGCACTGAAGCTTTCTTT. The full variable domain, with the rest looked up from reference TRBV29-1 and TRBJ1-1, is SAVISQKPSRDICQRGTSLTIQCQVDSQVTMMFWYRQQPGQSLTLIATANQGSEATYESGFVIDKFPISRPNLTFSTLTVSNMSPEDSSIYLCSVGRGGTEAFFGQGTRLTVV.

The chain combines TRBV27 with TRBJ1-1; maybe TRBD1 (5 bases). V was shortened by 0 bases and J by 5 bases, with 13 bases between the two germline ends. The CDR3 is 15 amino acids. Germline values: CDR1 MNHEY, CDR2 SMNVEV (reference sequence). The CDR3 spells CASSLSARARTEAFF. The CDR3 DNA reads TGTGCCAGCAGTTTATCGGCCAGGGCAAGGACTGAAGCTTTCTTT.

This clone was seen a handful of times. V usage is TRBV15 and J usage is TRBJ1-5; 10 bases match TRBD1. The CDR3 is 15 amino acids. V lost 8 bases and J lost 4; bases outside the gene matches: 8. Germline CDR1 reads LNHNV; CDR2 reads YYDKDF (reference sequence). The CDR3 DNA is TGTGCCACCCGGACAGGGGGAGTTGTTAATCAGCCCCAGCATTTT. It translates to CATRTGGVVNQPQHF.

The chain carries TRBV29-1 and TRBJ1-2, with D unresolved. CDR3 length equals 11 residues. Per germline, CDR1 SQVTM and CDR2 ANQGSEA. V lost 4 bases and J lost 4, with 7 bases in between. The DNA of the CDR3 is TGCAGCGTTGCGGGATCCTATGGCTACACCTTC. Protein sequence: CSVAGSYGYTF.